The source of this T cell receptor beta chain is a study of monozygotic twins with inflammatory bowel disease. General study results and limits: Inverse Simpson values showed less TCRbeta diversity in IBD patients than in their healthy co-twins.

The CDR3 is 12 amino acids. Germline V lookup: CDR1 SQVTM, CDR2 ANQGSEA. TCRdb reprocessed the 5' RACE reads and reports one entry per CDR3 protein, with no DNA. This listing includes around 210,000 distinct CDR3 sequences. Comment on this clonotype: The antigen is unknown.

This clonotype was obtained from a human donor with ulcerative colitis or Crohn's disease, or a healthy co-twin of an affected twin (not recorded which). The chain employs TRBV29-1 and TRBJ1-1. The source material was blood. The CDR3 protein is CSVVGVATEAFF. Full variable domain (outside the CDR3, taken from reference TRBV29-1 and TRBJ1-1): SAVISQKPSRDICQRGTSLTIQCQVDSQVTMMFWYRQQPGQSLTLIATANQGSEATYESGFVIDKFPISRPNLTFSTLTVSNMSPEDSSIYLCSVVGVATEAFFGQGTRLTVV.